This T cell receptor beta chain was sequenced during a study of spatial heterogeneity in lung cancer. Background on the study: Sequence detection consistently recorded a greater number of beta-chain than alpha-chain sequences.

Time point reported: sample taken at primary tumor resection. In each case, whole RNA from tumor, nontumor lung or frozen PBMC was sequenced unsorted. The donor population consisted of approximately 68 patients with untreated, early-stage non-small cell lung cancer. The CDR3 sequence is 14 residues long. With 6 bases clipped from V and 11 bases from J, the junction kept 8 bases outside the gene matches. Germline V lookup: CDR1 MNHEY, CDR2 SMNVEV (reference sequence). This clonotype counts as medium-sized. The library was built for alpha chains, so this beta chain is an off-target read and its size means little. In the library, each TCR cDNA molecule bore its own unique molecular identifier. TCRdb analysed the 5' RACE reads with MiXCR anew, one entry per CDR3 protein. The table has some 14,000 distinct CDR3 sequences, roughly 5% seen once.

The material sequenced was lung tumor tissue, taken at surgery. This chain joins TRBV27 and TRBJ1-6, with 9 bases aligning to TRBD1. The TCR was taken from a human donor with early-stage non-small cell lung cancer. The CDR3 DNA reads TGTGCCAGCAGGGTTGGACAGGGGTTGACACCCCTCCACTTT. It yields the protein CASRVGQGLTPLHF.